The TCR beta chain under discussion was sequenced for a study of Graves' ophthalmopathy and Graves' hyperthyroidism. Study-level points and caveats: In blood appeared most of the expanded thyroid clonotypes whose frequency exceeded 0.001. Ophthalmopathy could be told apart from stable hyperthyroidism by a 13-signature model (about 90% sensitivity, around 84% specificity).

Aged 18 to 65, the patients with hyperthyroidism had under 2 months' duration and were newly diagnosed. Scientists amplified the TCR beta CDR3 regions from RNA transcripts. An opening RT-PCR round employed HTBI primers and preceded a second-round multiplex PCR. TCRdb used MiXCR to reprocess the multiplex PCR reads, holding one entry per CDR3 protein. The sample lists about 1.1 million distinct CDR3 sequences; about 35% were seen once. This clonotype was seen a handful of times. The target antigen is unknown. Germline V gene sequence: CDR1 DFQATT, CDR2 SNEGSKA (reference sequence). This CDR3 region has 15 residues. The V gene lost 4 bases and the J gene lost 5 bases, with 20 bases spanning the gap.

The clonotype comes from an adult man with Graves' hyperthyroidism. The V call is TRBV20-1, the J call TRBJ1-1; no firm D call. The sequenced sample consisted of peripheral blood or thyroid tissue (not recorded which). CDR3: CSAMTRFLGRTEAFF. The CDR3 DNA sequence: TGCAGTGCTATGACAAGGTTCTTGGGTCGGACTGAAGCTTTCTTT.